Shown below are 26 T cell receptor beta chains from a single sample sequenced in a study of naive and memory T cell subsets. General study points: Naive repertoires, especially CD8, held a few larger clonotypes, possibly memory cells re-expressing CD45RA.

An equimolar mix of two oligonucleotides served as the beta constant-region primer for TRBC1 and TRBC2. Four rounds of PCR amplified the ligated cDNA using nested alpha and beta constant-region primers plus SP2. TCRdb itself ran the UMI-ligation and nested PCR reads through MiXCR, one entry per CDR3 protein. The sample holds roughly 92,000 distinct CDR3 sequences, approximately 10% seen once. For these TCRs, the target antigens are not known. The sample taken for sequencing was naive CD4+ T cells from blood. All receptors come from a human donor in good health.

This clonotype occurred a few times. V gene TRBV10-3 combines with J gene TRBJ1-5, with no clear D. Germline CDR1 and CDR2: ENHRY and SYGVKD. The CDR3 runs 14 residues. V was clipped by 0 bases and J by 4 bases, with 7 bases between them. The CDR3 region is CAISESQVNQPQHF. The CDR3 DNA follows: TGTGCCATCAGTGAGTCCCAGGTGAATCAGCCCCAGCATTTT.

This clonotype was recorded at least ten times. The chain links TRBV12-3 or TRBV12-4 to TRBJ2-7; 9 bases are shared with TRBD1. V shed 6 bases, J shed 1 base, and the junction held 4 bases outside the gene matches. The CDR3 totals 14 residues. CDR3 residues: CASSKGQGSYEQYF. CDR3 DNA sequence: TGTGCCAGCAGCAAGGGACAGGGATCCTACGAGCAGTACTTC.

This clonotype was seen a handful of times. Written as DNA, the CDR3 is TGTGCCAGCAGTTCCCAATATATCAGACAGGGATTGAATCAGCCCCAGCATTTT. This gives the protein CASSSQYIRQGLNQPQHF. The chain couples TRBV12-3 or TRBV12-4 to TRBJ1-5; 7 positions agree with TRBD1. The CDR3 covers 18 residues. The J segment lost 4 bases and the V segment lost 4 bases, leaving 16 bases of the junction unmatched.

This chain links TRBV7-8 with TRBJ1-2; 9 bases fit TRBD1. CDR1 is SGHVS and CDR2 is FQNEAQ in the germline V gene. V was clipped by 5 bases and J by 3 bases; unmatched bases: 4. The CDR3 runs 14 residues. The CDR3 reads CASSEGQGYYGYTF. The CDR3 region has the DNA TGTGCCAGCAGCGAGGGACAGGGCTACTATGGCTACACCTTC. The full variable domain, its missing parts supplied by reference TRBV7-8 and TRBJ1-2, is GAGVSQSPRYKVAKRGQDVALRCDPISGHVSLFWYQQALGQGPEFLTYFQNEAQLDKSGLPSDRFFAERPEGSVSTLKIQRTQQEDSAVYLCASSEGQGYYGYTFGSGTRLTVV.

V is TRBV21-1 and J is TRBJ2-6; TRBD1 was called by the table and not checked on the DNA. TRBV21-1 is labeled a pseudogene. CDR3 size: 19 residues. CDR3 DNA: TGTGCCAGCAGCAAAGCACCTGGGGACGGAAACTCTGGGGCCAACGTCCTGACTTTC. This sequence encodes CASSKAPGDGNSGANVLTF.

V and J are TRBV6-1 and TRBJ1-1; possibly TRBD1 for D (6 bases). CDR1 and CDR2 from the germline V gene are MNHNS and SASEGT. V lost 1 base and J lost 7, with 16 bases in between. The CDR3 is made up of 15 amino acids. This CDR3 is CASSEVEGGRSEAFF. CDR3 nucleotides: TGTGCCAGCAGTGAAGTTGAGGGGGGACGGAGTGAAGCTTTCTTT.

CDR3 in amino acids: CASSATVNNSPLHF. Here the CDR3 DNA reads TGTGCCAGCAGCGCGACAGTGAACAATTCACCCCTCCACTTT. The V call is TRBV9, the J call TRBJ1-6, with D possibly TRBD1 on 5 matching bases. V was cut by 3 bases and J by 7 bases, with 11 bases left in between. This CDR3 comprises 14 residues. CDR1 and CDR2 from the germline V gene are SGDLS and YYNGEE.

At least ten counts were recorded for this clonotype. V and J are TRBV7-8 and TRBJ2-4; no reliable D call. Trimming removed 5 bases at V and 0 bases at J, with 14 bases between. In germline, CDR1 is SGHVS, CDR2 FQNEAQ. This CDR3 is built from 16 residues. CDR3 residues: CASSHDALKAKNIQYF. The CDR3 DNA reads as TGTGCCAGCAGCCATGACGCATTAAAAGCCAAAAACATTCAGTACTTC.

The sample holds a few counts of this clonotype. The chain links TRBV11-2 to TRBJ2-3, with 14 bases matching TRBD2. CDR1 and CDR2 (germline): SGHAT, FQNNGV. CDR3 length: 15 amino acids. V lost 5 bases to trimming and J lost 6 bases; unmatched junction nucleotides: 4. CDR3 sequence: CASSPRTSGRDTQYF. As DNA, the CDR3 is TGTGCCAGCAGCCCTCGGACTAGCGGGAGGGATACGCAGTATTTT.

This clonotype has a handful of counts. The chain recombines TRBV29-1 with TRBJ1-1; D gene ambiguous. The V gene lost 6 bases and the J gene lost 1 base, with 9 bases spanning the gap. Germline CDR1 reads SQVTM; CDR2 reads ANQGSEA. The CDR3 is 12 amino acids. The CDR3 DNA reads TGCAGCGTCGGCAGGAGGAACACTGAAGCTTTCTTT. Translation gives CSVGRRNTEAFF.

This sequence joins TRBV20-1 and TRBJ2-5; 11 bases are a match to TRBD2. The CDR3 is 13 residues long. V lost 5 bases, J lost 5 bases, and 4 bases stayed unmatched. Germline loops: CDR1 DFQATT, CDR2 SNEGSKA (reference sequence). The CDR3 reads CSAYSGGAETQYF. The CDR3 bases are TGCAGTGCTTATAGCGGGGGGGCGGAGACCCAGTACTTC.

The CDR3 sequence: CATSDSSGGPYNEQFF. The DNA for the CDR3 is TGTGCCACCAGTGATTCTTCCGGGGGACCCTACAATGAGCAGTTCTTC. V is TRBV24-1 and J is TRBJ2-1; perhaps TRBD2 as D (6 bases). The CDR3 totals 16 residues. V lost 2 bases and J lost 2, with 12 bases in between. CDR1 KGHDR and CDR2 SFDVKD come from the germline V gene.

This clonotype was seen ten or more times. This chain uses TRBV19 with TRBJ2-7; 10 positions agree with TRBD1. This CDR3 is built from 14 residues. V shed 7 bases and J 5 bases; nucleotides not matched to a gene: 8. Germline CDR1 reads LNHDA; CDR2 reads SQIVND (reference sequence). The CDR3 DNA reads as TGTGCCAGTAACGCGGGACAGGGGAGGGACGAGCAGTACTTC. This encodes CASNAGQGRDEQYF.

V usage is TRBV20-1 and J usage is TRBJ2-1; TRBD2 aligns across 13 bases. Trimming took 2 bases from V and 0 from J; bases not matched to a gene: 4. Germline CDR1 reads DFQATT; CDR2 reads SNEGSKA (reference sequence). The CDR3 extends over 17 amino acids. CDR3 residues: CSARKGLAGDSYNEQFF. Here the CDR3 DNA reads TGCAGTGCTAGAAAAGGACTAGCGGGGGACTCCTACAATGAGCAGTTCTTC.

The chain employs TRBV14 and TRBJ1-1, with unresolved D. V was trimmed by 3 bases and J by 1 base, leaving 6 bases between them. This CDR3 has 13 residues. In germline, CDR1 is SGHDN, CDR2 FVKESK. CDR3 sequence: CASSQGRNTEAFF. In DNA form, the CDR3 reads TGTGCCAGCAGCCAGGGGAGGAACACTGAAGCTTTCTTT.

In its sample, this clonotype was seen a few times. V usage is TRBV27 and J usage is TRBJ2-7; TRBD2 matches at 7 bases. The germline V gene has CDR1 MNHEY and CDR2 SMNVEV (reference sequence). The CDR3 extends over 15 amino acids. Trimming took 1 base from V and 0 from J; bases not matched to a gene: 3. CDR3 bases: TGTGCCAGCAGTTTATTCTGGACTAGCTCCTACGAGCAGTACTTC. This codes for CASSLFWTSSYEQYF.

Ten or more counts support this clonotype. The rearrangement joins TRBV29-1 to TRBJ2-5; the D call may be TRBD1 or TRBD2 (5 bases each). Trimming shortened V by 7 bases and J by 5 bases, and 17 bases separated the two germline ends. The CDR3 contains 13 residues. Germline V lookup: CDR1 SQVTM, CDR2 ANQGSEA. The CDR3 is CSAPNGGRETQYF. Written as DNA, the CDR3 is TGCAGCGCCCCGAATGGGGGAAGGGAGACCCAGTACTTC.

The rearrangement links TRBV7-2 to TRBJ2-7; D assignment may be TRBD1 or TRBD2 (5 bases each). This CDR3 has 15 amino acids. Germline CDR1 SGHTA, CDR2 FQGNSA. Trimming pared 4 bases from V and 4 bases from J, leaving 17 bases between. The DNA for the CDR3 is TGTGCCAGCAGCTCTCTCCGTGACGGGGCATACGAGCAGTACTTC. Translating gives CASSSLRDGAYEQYF.

The chain combines TRBV12-3 or TRBV12-4 with TRBJ2-7, with 10 bases that match TRBD1. This CDR3 has 14 residues. V was clipped by 5 bases and J by 1 base; unmatched bases: 2. In DNA, the CDR3 is TGTGCCAGCAGTACGGACAGGGGGTCCTACGAGCAGTACTTC. Residues: CASSTDRGSYEQYF.

This chain uses TRBV20-1 with TRBJ1-1; D unclear. CDR3 size: 12 residues. Germline V lookup: CDR1 DFQATT, CDR2 SNEGSKA (reference sequence). Trimming pared 0 bases from V and 10 bases from J, leaving 12 bases between. The CDR3 DNA follows: TGCAGTGCTAGAGATTGGGAGGACGCAGCTTTCTTT. This encodes CSARDWEDAAFF.

The V call is TRBV6-6, the J call TRBJ2-5, with 8 bases lining up with TRBD2. The CDR3 consists of 14 residues. V shed 6 bases and J 7 bases; nucleotides not matched to a gene: 10. Looked up from germline, CDR1 is MNHNY and CDR2 is SVGAGI (reference sequence). CDR3 loop: CASRDGSRGVTQYF. CDR3 bases: TGTGCCAGCAGGGACGGATCGCGGGGGGTGACCCAGTACTTC.

In this sample, this clonotype turned up many times. V usage is TRBV4-2 and J usage is TRBJ2-3; D call uncertain. V was shortened by 2 bases and J by 4 bases, with 10 bases between the two germline ends. CDR1 and CDR2 (germline): LGHNA, YNFKEQ. There are 14 residues in the CDR3. The CDR3 DNA reads as TGTGCCAGCAGCCAACACAGAGATGCAGATACGCAGTATTTT. Residues: CASSQHRDADTQYF.

The V gene is TRBV7-2, the J gene TRBJ2-5, with 7 bases fitting TRBD1. With 5 bases clipped from V and 5 bases from J, the junction kept 5 bases outside the gene matches. The CDR3 covers 13 residues. Germline loops: CDR1 SGHTA, CDR2 FQGNSA. The DNA for the CDR3 is TGTGCCAGCAGCGTAGGACAGGTGGAGACCCAGTACTTC. Translated: CASSVGQVETQYF.

The sample holds a few counts of this clonotype. The chain couples TRBV12-3 or TRBV12-4 to TRBJ2-3; D gene ambiguous. Trimming left V 4 bases short and J 6 bases short, with 20 bases between. This CDR3 comprises 16 residues. CDR3 nucleotide sequence: TGTGCCAGCAGTTCGGATGGCCTTGGGTATACGGATACGCAGTATTTT. It yields the protein CASSSDGLGYTDTQYF.

The V and J genes are TRBV6-2 or TRBV6-3 and TRBJ2-1; TRBD2 agrees at 8 bases. This CDR3 has 14 residues. CDR1 is MNHEY and CDR2 is SVGEGT in the germline V gene. J was trimmed by 5 bases and V by 6 bases; bases with no gene match: 6. In DNA, the CDR3 is TGTGCCAGCAGGAAACTAGCGGCCAACAATGAGCAGTTCTTC. It codes for CASRKLAANNEQFF.

This clonotype appeared many times. The chain combines TRBV29-1 with TRBJ2-1; tentatively, D is TRBD2 (6 bases). CDR1 SQVTM and CDR2 ANQGSEA come from the germline V gene. Trimming pared 7 bases from V and 4 bases from J, leaving 14 bases between. The CDR3 contains 13 residues. The CDR3, as DNA: TGCAGCGGACGGGGGACCCTTTACAATGAGCAGTTCTTC. It is translated as CSGRGTLYNEQFF.